This T cell receptor beta chain was documented in a study of blood T cell repertoires in COVID-19. Study-level background: Whether acute or convalescent, the COVID-19 samples came from the United States, Italy and Spain.

The length of the CDR3 is 17 residues. Trimming took off 0 bases at V and 0 bases at J, with 15 bases between the two ends. Germline CDR1 and CDR2: LNHNV and YYDKDF (reference sequence). Per the authors' pipeline: How many nucleated cells were present was estimated from reference gene primer amplification. Generated by immunoSEQ multiplex PCR, the TCRdb table keeps only in-frame clones and is missing some. D and trimming come from the DNA, and the V and J calls and clone size come from that table. The sample has 250,000 to 300,000 clones, 80% to 85% seen once. The chain is built from TRBV15 and TRBJ2-7, with D maybe TRBD1 (6 bases). This receptor was identified in a man aged 40-49 years who had been exposed to COVID-19. The sequencing input was PBMCs or T cells enriched from blood (not recorded which). CDR3 DNA: TGTGCCACCAGCAGAGATCAGGGGAGCGCAAGCTCCTACGAGCAGTACTTC. This translates into CATSRDQGSASSYEQYF.